This T cell receptor (beta chain) was identified in a study of blood T cell repertoires in COVID-19. Study-wide context: Both acute and convalescent COVID-19 samples were obtained from the United States, Italy and Spain.

Sequencing used immunoSEQ multiplex PCR; TCRdb keeps in-frame clones, though not all of them. The sample has about 430,000 clones, nearly 90% seen once; the top ten hold approximately 1.5%. Exposed enrollees had met someone with a PCR-confirmed or clinician-diagnosed COVID-19 case at some point within the 2 weeks before study entry. This CDR3 is built from 15 residues. Germline V gene sequence: CDR1 SGHKS, CDR2 YYEKEE (reference sequence). After removal of 1 base from V and 1 base from J, the junction contained 0 bases not matched to a gene. Material for sequencing was PBMCs or T cells enriched from blood (not recorded which). This rearrangement joins TRBV5-5 to TRBJ2-7, with 12 nucleotides matching TRBD2. The TCR was taken from a young woman who had been exposed to COVID-19. CDR3 sequence reads: CASSLTSGRSYEQYF. The CDR3 DNA is TGTGCCAGCAGCTTGACTAGCGGGAGGTCCTACGAGCAGTACTTC.